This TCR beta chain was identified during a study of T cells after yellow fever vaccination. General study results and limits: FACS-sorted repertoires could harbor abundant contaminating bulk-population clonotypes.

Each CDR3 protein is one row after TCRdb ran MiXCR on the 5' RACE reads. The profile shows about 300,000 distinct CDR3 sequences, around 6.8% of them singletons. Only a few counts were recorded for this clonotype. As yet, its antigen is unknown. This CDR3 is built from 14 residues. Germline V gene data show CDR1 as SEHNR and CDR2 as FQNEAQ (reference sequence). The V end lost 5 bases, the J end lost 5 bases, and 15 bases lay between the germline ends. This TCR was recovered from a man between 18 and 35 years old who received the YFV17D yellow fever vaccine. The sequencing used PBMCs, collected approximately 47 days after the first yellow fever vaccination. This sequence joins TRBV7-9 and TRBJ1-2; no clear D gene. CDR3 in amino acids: CASSPPGMGYGYTF. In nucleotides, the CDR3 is TGTGCCAGCAGCCCGCCGGGAATGGGGTATGGCTACACCTTC.